The clone carrying this TCR beta chain was counted many times. The authors built TCR beta libraries using iRepertoire HTBI primers and Arm-PCR of CDR3 regions. TCRdb fed the multiplex PCR reads into MiXCR, producing one record per CDR3 protein. The sample holds about 470,000 distinct CDR3 sequences; 15% to 20% are singletons and the top ten take 9% to 15%. Time point indicated: newly diagnosed GD, antithyroid drugs for less than 3 months. Making the TCR library involved RNA that had been extracted from PBMCs. From germline, CDR1 is MDHEN and CDR2 SYDVKM. CDR3 length: 15 amino acids. J gave up 6 bases and V 6 bases, and 6 bases lay outside the gene matches. The sample is drawn from a study of regulatory T cells in long-lasting Graves disease. The sample was also linked to a second study, of T cells in Graves' hyperthyroidism and ophthalmopathy.

The chain has TRBV28 and TRBJ2-1; 12 positions match TRBD1. The specimen comprised peripheral blood mononuclear cells (PBMCs), sampled at new diagnosis, from a patient treated with antithyroid drugs. The receptor comes from a middle-aged man with Graves disease. The CDR3 DNA sequence: TGTGCCAGCAGCTCCCGGGACAGGGGGCTCAATGAGCAGTTCTTC. It encodes CASSSRDRGLNEQFF. The full variable domain, completed using reference TRBV28 and TRBJ2-1, is DVKVTQSSRYLVKRTGEKVFLECVQDMDHENMFWYRQDPGLGLRLIYFSYDVKMKEKGDIPEGYSVSREKKERFSLILESASTNQTSMYLCASSSRDRGLNEQFFGPGTRLTVL.